The 22 T cell receptor beta chains below come from one sample, sequenced in a study of cytomegalovirus exposure and HLA in healthy donors. With 60 Vbeta and 13 Jbeta primers, the PCR was carried out. Some clones are missing from TCRdb's copy, which holds only in-frame ones; the method was immunoSEQ multiplex PCR. Of 90,000 to 120,000 clones in the sample, around three quarters were seen once. Sequenced: PBMCs. These receptors were obtained from a female donor in good health and CMV-seropositive.

The chain recombines TRBV6-1 with TRBJ1-3, with D tentatively TRBD1 (5 bases). The CDR3 contains 15 residues. The germline V and J ends were trimmed by 2 bases and 5 bases, with 13 bases remaining between them. The germline V gene has CDR1 MNHNS and CDR2 SASEGT. Written as DNA, the CDR3 is TGTGCCAGCAGTGAAACAGGACGGATCAGAAACACCATATATTTT. It translates to CASSETGRIRNTIYF.

J is TRBJ2-1 and V is TRBV4-1; 9 bases align to TRBD2. Germline values: CDR1 MGHRA, CDR2 YSYEKL. The CDR3 runs to 15 residues. Losses at the gene ends were 5 bases for V and 6 bases for J; bases not matched to a gene: 8. CDR3 DNA: TGCGCCAGCAGCAAGTGGCTAGCGGGACCCAATGAGCAGTTCTTC. As protein: CASSKWLAGPNEQFF.

The rearrangement links TRBV28 to TRBJ2-1, with 10 positions matching TRBD2. CDR3 length: 15 amino acids. V dropped 7 bases and J dropped 8; count of bases not matched to a gene: 11. Germline lookup yields CDR1 MDHEN and CDR2 SYDVKM. CDR3 residues: CASMEKAGGPDEQFF. The CDR3 bases are TGTGCCAGCATGGAGAAAGCGGGGGGGCCGGATGAGCAGTTCTTC. Full variable domain (remainder filled in from reference TRBV28 and TRBJ2-1): DVKVTQSSRYLVKRTGEKVFLECVQDMDHENMFWYRQDPGLGLRLIYFSYDVKMKEKGDIPEGYSVSREKKERFSLILESASTNQTSMYLCASMEKAGGPDEQFFGPGTRLTVL.

The chain carries TRBV11-1 and TRBJ2-7; 13 nucleotides match TRBD2. Germline CDR1 SGHAT, CDR2 FQDESV (reference sequence). The CDR3 contains 17 residues. The V gene end was trimmed by 1 base and the J gene end by 2 bases; junction bases not matched to a gene: 5. CDR3 residues: CASSLGGTSGVTYEQYF. In nucleotides, the CDR3 is TGTGCCAGCAGCTTAGGGGGGACTAGCGGGGTTACCTACGAGCAGTACTTC.

The genes are TRBV19 and TRBJ1-2; D possibly corresponds to TRBD1 (5 bases). Germline V gene sequence: CDR1 LNHDA, CDR2 SQIVND (reference sequence). The CDR3 is 14 residues long. Trimming took 4 bases from V and 6 from J, leaving 15 bases between them. The chain's CDR3 is CASSTPRQTNGYTF. DNA of the CDR3: TGTGCCAGTAGTACCCCGCGACAGACGAATGGCTACACCTTC. The variable domain in full, completed from reference TRBV19 and TRBJ1-2, reads DGGITQSPKYLFRKEGQNVTLSCEQNLNHDAMYWYRQDPGQGLRLIYYSQIVNDFQKGDIAEGYSVSREKKESFPLTVTSAQKNPTAFYLCASSTPRQTNGYTFGSGTRLTVV.

The count of this clone is one. The chain links TRBV21-1 to TRBJ2-7; whether TRBD2, the table's D call, matches the DNA was not checked. TRBV21-1 is a pseudogene segment. The CDR3 runs to 15 residues. The CDR3 DNA sequence: TGTGCCAGCAGTGCGCCGGGACTACCTCACTACGAGCAGTACTTC. Translated, it gives CASSAPGLPHYEQYF.

The V gene is TRBV7-2, the J gene TRBJ2-7; the match to TRBD2 covers 13 bases. Per the germline V gene, CDR1 is SGHTA and CDR2 is FQGNSA. There are 15 residues in the CDR3. The V and J ends lost 3 bases and 5 bases, in that order; junction bases with no gene match: 4. CDR3 bases: TGTGCCAGCAGCTTGGGGGGACTAGCGGGAAACGAGCAGTACTTC. Protein sequence: CASSLGGLAGNEQYF.

CDR3 bases: TGCGCCAGCAGTGAGTCGGAGGGCTACAATCAGCCCCAGCATTTT. As protein: CASSESEGYNQPQHF. The gene calls are TRBV10-2 and TRBJ1-5; D uncertain. The CDR3 consists of 15 residues. Looked up from germline, CDR1 is WSHSY and CDR2 is SAAADI. Trimming took off 0 bases at V and 3 bases at J, with 9 bases between the two ends.

This clone was counted only a few times. J is TRBJ2-2 and V is TRBV6-4; D is uncertain. Per germline, CDR1 MRHNA and CDR2 SNTAGT. Trimming took 0 bases from V and 2 from J, leaving 7 bases between them. The CDR3 spans 15 residues. The CDR3 is CASSDSLQNTGELFF. DNA for the CDR3: TGTGCCAGCAGTGACTCGTTACAAAACACCGGGGAGCTGTTTTTT.

The chain employs TRBV20-1 and TRBJ2-3; possibly TRBD2 for D (5 bases). The germline V gene encodes CDR1 DFQATT and CDR2 SNEGSKA (reference sequence). Trimming left V 5 bases short and J 5 bases short, with 8 bases between. The CDR3 length is 11 residues. CDR3 amino acids: CSASRGDTQYF. CDR3 DNA: TGCAGTGCTTCTCGGGGAGATACGCAGTATTTT.

The chain has TRBV5-6 and TRBJ1-6; tentatively, D is TRBD1 (5 bases). Germline assignment: CDR1 SGHDT and CDR2 YYEEEE. With 2 bases removed from V and 7 bases from J, the gap between germline ends came to 19 bases. This CDR3 is built from 17 residues. CDR3 bases: TGTGCCAGCAGCTTTAGCCTGTGGAAGGGGTTCAATTCACCCCTCCACTTT. Translation gives CASSFSLWKGFNSPLHF.

The chain couples TRBV30 to TRBJ1-2; 8 bases are a match to TRBD1. Germline V gives CDR1 GTSNPN, CDR2 SVGIG (reference sequence). Unmatched junction bases numbered 21, after V lost 0 bases and J lost 6 bases. This CDR3 is built from 19 residues. The CDR3 DNA sequence: TGTGCCTGGAGTGTCAAAACCTGGACAGGGAAATCAGGCCTAGATGGCTACACCTTC. It is translated as CAWSVKTWTGKSGLDGYTF.

The chain carries TRBV18 and TRBJ1-5; D gene uncertain. V shed 0 bases and J shed 0 bases, with 9 bases lying between them. Germline assignment: CDR1 KGHSH and CDR2 LQKENI. The CDR3 is 16 amino acids. The CDR3 bases are TGTGCCAGCTCACCACCGGGCACCTCTAGCAATCAGCCCCAGCATTTT. Translating gives CASSPPGTSSNQPQHF.

This clone showed up just once. This chain links TRBV5-1 with TRBJ1-4; TRBD1 matches at 7 bases. Germline V gene data show CDR1 as SGHRS and CDR2 as YFSETQ. This CDR3 comprises 14 residues. The J segment lost 4 bases and the V segment lost 6 bases, leaving 6 bases of the junction unmatched. The CDR3 is CASNRGRLNEKLFF. The CDR3 DNA reads TGCGCCAGCAACAGGGGCAGACTTAATGAAAAACTGTTTTTT.

This chain uses TRBV27 with TRBJ1-1; D gene uncertain. Germline V lookup: CDR1 MNHEY, CDR2 SMNVEV (reference sequence). Trimming cost V 4 bases and J 3 bases, with 6 bases left between them. CDR3 length: 12 amino acids. The CDR3 bases are TGTGCCAGCAGTTCCCAGTACACTGAAGCTTTCTTT. Translation gives CASSSQYTEAFF.

Note on this clone: At one of its ends the junction is not consistent with the germline gene, which may arise from a read error. The chain couples TRBV7-2 to TRBJ2-2; TRBD2 matches 16 bases. The CDR3 covers 17 residues. The V gene's germline CDR1 is SGHTA and CDR2 FQGNSA. The CDR3 loop is CASSLGGLAGGIGELFF. The CDR3 DNA reads as TGTGCTAGCAGCTTGGGGGGACTAGCGGGGGGGATCGGGGAGCTGTTTTTT.

This chain connects TRBV19 to TRBJ1-4; 12 bases agree with TRBD1. Germline assignment: CDR1 LNHDA and CDR2 SQIVND (reference sequence). V gave up 5 bases and J gave up 3 bases; unmatched junction bases: 4. The CDR3 length is 16 residues. CDR3 in amino acids: CASSVGTGGSNEKLFF. CDR3 coding DNA: TGTGCCAGTAGTGTCGGGACAGGGGGCTCTAATGAAAAACTGTTTTTT.

V is TRBV30 and J is TRBJ2-1; 12 nucleotides agree with TRBD2. The trim removed 3 bases at V and 6 bases at J, leaving 6 bases unmatched. The CDR3 is 15 amino acids. The germline V gene encodes CDR1 GTSNPN and CDR2 SVGIG (reference sequence). CDR3 bases: TGTGCCTGGAGGTTACTAGCGGGAGGTCTCAATGAGCAGTTCTTC. Translation gives CAWRLLAGGLNEQFF.

The J gene is TRBJ2-6, the V gene TRBV6-1, with D perhaps matching TRBD1 (6 bases). CDR3 length: 18 residues. V was cut by 2 bases and J by 0 bases, with 14 bases left in between. Germline V CDR1 and CDR2: MNHNS, SASEGT. CDR3: CASSERTGISSGANVLTF. CDR3 sequence (DNA): TGTGCCAGCAGTGAACGAACAGGGATCTCCTCTGGGGCCAACGTCCTGACTTTC.

The gene calls are TRBV14 and TRBJ1-1, with D possibly TRBD1 on 6 matching bases. Trimming took 0 bases from V and 4 from J, leaving 24 bases between them. Germline V CDR1 and CDR2: SGHDN, FVKESK. The CDR3 length is 19 residues. The CDR3 nucleotides read TGTGCCAGCAGCCAAGATCGGGGGGGGCGCGAGGGGCTATTCACTGAAGCTTTCTTT. The encoded protein is CASSQDRGGREGLFTEAFF.

As DNA, the CDR3 is TGTGCCAGCAGTCCACAGGTGCCCCAAGAGACCCAGTACTTC. This sequence encodes CASSPQVPQETQYF. The chain uses TRBV27 and TRBJ2-5, with a tentative D call TRBD1 (5 bases). There are 14 residues in the CDR3. CDR1 is MNHEY, CDR2 SMNVEV, per germline (reference sequence). V lost 5 bases and J 1 base, leaving 11 bases between the germline ends.

This clone occurred a few times. V is TRBV4-1 and J is TRBJ1-2, with D possibly matching TRBD1 (5 bases). Germline CDR1 MGHRA, CDR2 YSYEKL. The CDR3 is 17 amino acids. The germline V and J ends were trimmed by 0 bases and 3 bases, with 17 bases remaining between them. In nucleotides, the CDR3 is TGCGCCAGCAGCCAAGATGAGGGACTGTCCCGACACTATGGCTACACCTTC. As protein: CASSQDEGLSRHYGYTF.